The sequence of this T cell receptor beta chain was determined in a study of technical replicates of blood from a handful of donors. The repertoire was sequenced with immunoSEQ multiplex PCR; TCRdb's copy has only in-frame clones and lacks some. There are fewer than 100,000 clones in the sample; about 88% occur only once, and 0.41% lies in the top ten. CDR1 and CDR2 from the germline V gene are LGHNA and YNFKEQ. The CDR3 consists of 15 residues. V lost 0 bases and J lost 3; bases outside the gene matches: 3. This sequence originates from a human donor in good health. The sequenced material came from T cells isolated from PBMCs. The rearrangement links TRBV4-2 to TRBJ2-3; TRBD2 agrees at 7 bases. The CDR3 is CASSQELSGTDTQYF. The DNA of the CDR3 is TGTGCCAGCAGCCAAGAACTTAGCGGGACAGATACGCAGTATTTT.